This TCR beta chain appears in the sequencing data of a study of cytotoxic CD8 clonotypes in ibrutinib-treated CLL. Study context: IGHV unmutated 17 to 18; relapsed/refractory more than ten; treatment-naive about 14. Responses comprised around 24 partial and 2 complete; at median around 6 years, approximately 15 remained remitted and some twelve progressed.

TCRdb's copy holds only in-frame clones and misses some; the assay was immunoSEQ multiplex PCR. This table has about 68,000 clones, approximately 70% appearing once. Points on this clone: Its antigen is unknown.

Study findings and constraints: Sustained-remission and progressing patients' sampling times differed. The public clonotypes identified were infrequent and showed contraction or stability on treatment.

From germline, CDR1 is LGHNA and CDR2 YSLEER. The CDR3 extends over 16 amino acids. V lost 3 bases and J 1 base, leaving 15 bases between the germline ends. The chain couples TRBV4-3 to TRBJ1-2, with a weak D call TRBD1 (5 bases). The material was PBMCs, obtained after 12 months of ibrutinib treatment. This clonotype originated in a human donor with chronic lymphocytic leukemia. CDR3 DNA sequence: TGCGCCAGCAGCCAGGCTACAGGCATTCATAACTATGGCTACACCTTC. It is translated as CASSQATGIHNYGYTF.